These T cell receptor beta chains were read from a single sample in a study of T cells after yellow fever vaccination. TCRdb re-called the 5' RACE reads with MiXCR, one entry per CDR3 protein. The data contain 150,000 to 200,000 distinct CDR3 sequences, about 10% of them singletons. The sequences come from CD8+ T cells sorted from PBMCs, collected 15 days after the yellow fever booster vaccination. These receptors were taken from a man aged 18 to 30 who received the YFV17D yellow fever vaccine. Each CDR3 is given with its conserved first and last residue. D genes are given only for firm matches. Clone size appears in some rows only: once, few, many, or a class for an expanded clone.

TRBJ2-3	TRBD2	TRBV7-3	.	CASSYIAGGTDTQYF	TGTGCCAGCAGCTATATAGCGGGGGGCACAGATACGCAGTATTTT
TRBJ1-1	.	TRBV6-2/TRBV6-3	few	CASSPHTEAFF	TGTGCCAGCAGCCCGCACACTGAAGCTTTCTTT
TRBJ2-3	.	TRBV4-1	.	CASSQGPTGDSFRTQYF	TGCGCCAGCAGCCAGGGACCGACGGGGGACTCGTTCAGGACGCAGTATTTT
TRBJ2-3	TRBD1	TRBV6-5	few	CASSPPGQGISSTDTQYF	TGTGCCAGCAGCCCGCCGGGACAGGGAATCTCTAGCACAGATACGCAGTATTTT
TRBJ1-1	.	TRBV27	few	CASSLDPTGARRAFF	TGTGCCAGCAGTTTAGACCCCACGGGGGCACGGCGAGCTTTCTTT
TRBJ1-2	.	TRBV6-1	many	CASSEWRGISNYGYTF	TGTGCCAGCAGTGAATGGAGGGGCATCTCTAACTATGGCTACACCTTC
TRBJ1-1	.	TRBV30	many	CAWKVGTEAFF	TGTGCCTGGAAGGTCGGGACTGAAGCTTTCTTT
TRBJ2-2	.	TRBV4-1	few	CASSPQGSDTGELFF	TGCGCCAGCAGCCCCCAGGGGTCGGACACCGGGGAGCTGTTTTTT
TRBJ2-1	.	TRBV7-2	.	CASSLALAGRNEQFF	TGTGCCAGCAGCTTAGCTTTGGCGGGGAGGAATGAGCAGTTCTTC
TRBJ2-3	.	TRBV24-1	.	CATSATGLTPGDTQYF	TGTGCCACCAGTGCTACCGGCCTGACCCCCGGTGATACGCAGTATTTT
TRBJ2-3	.	TRBV18	.	CANRLEGGADTQYF	TGTGCCAACCGGCTGGAGGGCGGCGCAGATACGCAGTATTTT
TRBJ2-1	.	TRBV6-5	.	CASRVSDRSSYNEQFF	TGTGCCAGCAGGGTATCCGACAGGAGCTCCTACAATGAGCAGTTCTTC
TRBJ2-1	.	TRBV6-5	.	CASSWQGYNEQFF	TGTGCCAGCAGTTGGCAGGGCTACAATGAGCAGTTCTTC
TRBJ2-1	.	TRBV6-5	many	CASSLTDFYNEQFF	TGTGCCAGCAGTCTGACAGACTTCTACAATGAGCAGTTCTTC
TRBJ1-6	TRBD1	TRBV2	.	CASGRTGHSPLHF	TGTGCCAGCGGAAGGACAGGCCATTCACCCCTCCACTTT
TRBJ2-2	TRBD2	TRBV20-1	few	CSARDILAGGNTGELFF	TGCAGTGCTAGAGACATACTAGCGGGGGGGAACACCGGGGAGCTGTTTTTT
TRBJ1-5	.	TRBV19	few	CASNQENQPQHF	TGTGCCAGTAACCAGGAAAATCAGCCCCAGCATTTT
TRBJ2-1	.	TRBV18	many	CASSYGQYSYNEQFF	TGTGCCAGCTCATATGGACAGTATTCCTACAATGAGCAGTTCTTC
TRBJ2-7	.	TRBV6-2/TRBV6-3	few	CASSSLWAEDSYEQYF	TGTGCCAGCAGTTCTCTCTGGGCAGAAGACTCCTACGAGCAGTACTTC
TRBJ2-1	.	TRBV9	.	CASSVTVRAQYNEQFF	TGTGCCAGCAGCGTAACTGTAAGGGCGCAGTACAATGAGCAGTTCTTC
TRBJ1-2	TRBD1	TRBV28	few	CASRETGGEDYGYTF	TGTGCCAGCAGAGAGACAGGGGGCGAGGACTATGGCTACACCTTC
TRBJ1-1	.	TRBV7-6	few	CASSRPGTWRGNLMNTEAFF	TGTGCCAGCAGCCGACCCGGGACATGGAGAGGGAACCTTATGAACACTGAAGCTTTCTTT
TRBJ2-5	.	TRBV3-1	few	CASSQPDSRETQYF	TGTGCCAGCAGCCAACCGGACAGCCGGGAGACCCAGTACTTC
TRBJ2-3	.	TRBV6-5	many	CASSYSVTDTQYF	TGTGCCAGCAGTTACTCCGTCACAGATACGCAGTATTTT
TRBJ2-7	.	TRBV6-2/TRBV6-3	few	CASSRGLTSYEQYF	TGTGCCAGCAGTCGAGGACTGACCTCCTACGAGCAGTACTTC
TRBJ2-1	.	TRBV4-3	.	CASSQDGGGAYEQFF	TGCGCCAGCAGCCAAGATGGAGGGGGGGCCTATGAGCAGTTCTTC
TRBJ2-1	TRBD1	TRBV7-3	.	CASGTGEVGNEQFF	TGTGCCAGCGGGACAGGGGAAGTCGGAAATGAGCAGTTCTTC
TRBJ2-3	TRBD2	TRBV29-1	.	CSVRTRGTDTQYF	TGCAGCGTGAGGACTAGAGGCACAGATACGCAGTATTTT
TRBJ2-5	.	TRBV28	.	CASSPPQETQYF	TGTGCCAGCAGTCCTCCCCAGGAGACCCAGTACTTC
TRBJ2-1	.	TRBV7-9	few	CASSLGEQFF	TGTGCCAGCAGCCTCGGCGAGCAGTTCTTC
TRBJ1-1	TRBD1	TRBV5-1	.	CASRGDSEAFF	TGCGCCAGCCGGGGGGACAGTGAAGCTTTCTTT
TRBJ2-7	.	TRBV10-3	.	CAISETYEQYF	TGTGCCATCAGTGAAACCTACGAGCAGTACTTC
TRBJ1-1	.	TRBV4-3	few	CASSQDLGSPKNTEAFF	TGCGCCAGCAGCCAAGATTTAGGGAGCCCTAAGAACACTGAAGCTTTCTTT
TRBJ2-1	.	TRBV24-1	.	CATSDIQGKDEQFF	TGTGCCACCAGTGACATACAGGGTAAGGATGAGCAGTTCTTC
TRBJ2-7	.	TRBV6-2/TRBV6-3	.	CASSFLGYEQYF	TGTGCCAGCAGTTTCCTAGGCTACGAGCAGTACTTC
TRBJ1-3	.	TRBV4-1	few	CASRKISGDTIYF	TGCGCCAGCAGGAAAATCTCTGGCGACACCATATATTTT
TRBJ2-2	TRBD1	TRBV6-5	few	CASNLDRGNTGELFF	TGTGCCAGCAACCTCGACAGGGGAAACACCGGGGAGCTGTTTTTT
TRBJ2-6	TRBD1	TRBV5-1	many	CASSFRDRAHSGANVLTF	TGCGCCAGCAGCTTCCGGGACAGGGCCCACTCTGGGGCCAACGTCCTGACTTTC
TRBJ2-7	TRBD2	TRBV29-1	few	CSVIPTSGGYEQYF	TGCAGCGTTATTCCCACCAGCGGGGGGTACGAGCAGTACTTC
TRBJ2-1	.	TRBV4-3	few	CASSLTSYSYNEQFF	TGCGCCAGCAGCTTGACTTCGTACTCCTACAATGAGCAGTTCTTC
TRBJ2-1	TRBD2	TRBV5-1	.	CASSWLAGGIDEQFF	TGCGCCAGCAGCTGGCTAGCGGGGGGGATCGATGAGCAGTTCTTC
TRBJ2-2	TRBD2	TRBV12-3/TRBV12-4	few	CASSQLAGGPGAELFF	TGTGCCAGCAGCCAACTAGCGGGGGGGCCGGGAGCGGAGCTGTTTTTT
TRBJ1-2	.	TRBV4-3	.	CASSLGQSYGYTF	TGCGCCAGCAGCCTCGGACAGAGCTATGGCTACACCTTC
TRBJ2-2	.	TRBV5-5	.	CASSPVWWRRDTGELFF	TGTGCCAGCAGCCCGGTGTGGTGGAGGAGGGACACCGGGGAGCTGTTTTTT
TRBJ1-2	.	TRBV12-3/TRBV12-4	once	CASSLVGGGRSYGYTF	TGTGCCAGCAGTTTAGTCGGTGGGGGGCGTAGCTATGGCTACACCTTC
TRBJ2-1	.	TRBV18	.	CASSPPLRTDNEQFF	TGTGCCAGCTCACCACCTCTCCGGACAGACAATGAGCAGTTCTTC
TRBJ2-3	.	TRBV29-1	many	CSAQQDTQYF	TGCAGCGCCCAGCAGGATACGCAGTATTTT
TRBJ1-4	.	TRBV29-1	.	CSVEVAGTNEKLFF	TGCAGCGTTGAAGTTGCGGGGACTAATGAAAAACTGTTTTTT
TRBJ1-6	.	TRBV11-2	.	CASSQWEALYNSPLHF	TGTGCCAGCAGCCAGTGGGAGGCCCTCTATAATTCACCCCTCCACTTT
TRBJ1-2	.	TRBV20-1	few	CSARGDAWGYTF	TGCAGTGCTAGGGGGGACGCGTGGGGCTACACCTTC
TRBJ1-6	.	TRBV7-8	.	CASSPGVSVGSPLHF	TGTGCCAGCAGCCCAGGGGTTTCGGTGGGTTCACCCCTCCACTTT
TRBJ1-1	.	TRBV5-4	.	CASSLEGPSGTEAFF	TGTGCCAGCAGCTTGGAGGGGCCTTCGGGCACTGAAGCTTTCTTT
TRBJ2-1	TRBD2	TRBV19	.	CASSLTSGGDSEQFF	TGTGCCAGTAGCCTGACTAGCGGGGGGGACAGTGAGCAGTTCTTC
TRBJ2-1	.	TRBV27	.	CASSLNTYNEQFF	TGTGCCAGCAGTTTAAACACCTACAATGAGCAGTTCTTC
TRBJ1-3	.	TRBV4-3	few	CASSQEIGRLSSGNTIYF	TGCGCCAGCAGCCAAGAGATCGGGAGACTTAGCTCTGGAAACACCATATATTTT